This TCR beta chain was observed in a study of a mutant IDH1 vaccine in newly diagnosed glioma. Study in general: Vaccinations were initiated 4-6 weeks following radiotherapy alone, or were given together with temozolomide cycles.

In regard to this clone: What it binds is unknown.

Data came from immunoSEQ multiplex PCR; TCRdb stores just in-frame clones and leaves some out. Among tens of thousands of clones listed, roughly 79% were seen once. Time point in this sample: week 23, last vaccination. Every vaccination contained 300 ug of the mutant IDH1 20-mer peptide and was paired with topical imiquimod. The sample was PBMCs, taken from a glioma patient whose treatment included an IDH1 peptide vaccine. This TCR was sampled from a middle-aged man with glioma.

CDR3 nucleotide sequence: TGTGCCAGCAGCAGCCGGGACAGGGGGCATGGCTACACCTTC. It yields the protein CASSSRDRGHGYTF. The chain employs TRBV9 and TRBJ1-2; 12 nucleotides align to TRBD1. From germline, CDR1 is SGDLS and CDR2 YYNGEE. With V trimmed by 4 bases and J by 6 bases, 4 bases remained unmatched. The CDR3 is made up of 14 amino acids.